The rows below give T cell receptor beta chains drawn from one sample of a study of OX40 agonist ivuxolimab in advanced cancers. TCRdb keeps only in-frame clones here, not all; method: immunoSEQ multiplex PCR. In the table there are 90,000 or so clones, roughly 89% of which are singletons. This specimen consisted of CD4+ or CD8+ T cells sorted from blood, obtained in a trial of the OX40 agonist ivuxolimab. Receptors originate from an adult with an advanced solid tumor such as melanoma, head and neck, liver or kidney cancer. CDR3s leave out the opening cysteine and the closing phenylalanine or tryptophan. Fields, in order: J gene, CDR3 length, V gene, CDR3 protein.

J gene: TRBJ2-7; CDR3 length: 14; V gene: TRBV4-2; CDR3 protein: ASSQDKSGRAYEQY
J gene: TRBJ1-1; CDR3 length: 14; V gene: TRBV18; CDR3 protein: ASSPEQGALNTEAF
J gene: TRBJ2-7; CDR3 length: 11; V gene: TRBV6-6; CDR3 protein: ASSTVSSYEQH
J gene: TRBJ2-5; CDR3 length: 11; V gene: TRBV18; CDR3 protein: ASSLRTQETQY
J gene: TRBJ2-1; CDR3 length: 13; V gene: TRBV4-3; CDR3 protein: ASSQAGRLSNEQF
J gene: TRBJ2-7; CDR3 length: 11; V gene: TRBV29-1; CDR3 protein: SARTEGLSEQY
J gene: TRBJ1-3; CDR3 length: 12; V gene: TRBV29-1; CDR3 protein: SVEPTGMGNTIY
J gene: TRBJ1-1; CDR3 length: 11; V gene: TRBV30; CDR3 protein: AWTGQRNTEAF
J gene: TRBJ1-1; CDR3 length: 13; V gene: TRBV5-1; CDR3 protein: ASSPLQLSNTEAF
J gene: TRBJ2-2; CDR3 length: 12; V gene: TRBV6-5; CDR3 protein: ASNSGGNTGELF
J gene: TRBJ2-7; CDR3 length: 12; V gene: TRBV7-9; CDR3 protein: ASSFRDSSYEQY
J gene: TRBJ2-2; CDR3 length: 13; V gene: TRBV28; CDR3 protein: ASSRSRGGTGELF
J gene: TRBJ1-2; CDR3 length: 13; V gene: TRBV7-9; CDR3 protein: ASSLAGGLSYGYT
J gene: TRBJ1-1; CDR3 length: 10; V gene: TRBV30; CDR3 protein: AWRGSDRGAF
J gene: TRBJ2-1; CDR3 length: 11; V gene: TRBV5-8; CDR3 protein: ASSLNQGGDKF
J gene: TRBJ1-1; CDR3 length: 11; V gene: TRBV18; CDR3 protein: ASSLRQSPEAF
J gene: TRBJ2-1; CDR3 length: 10; V gene: TRBV29-1; CDR3 protein: SGGGVSNEQF
J gene: TRBJ1-4; CDR3 length: 14; V gene: TRBV10-3; CDR3 protein: AISEETAATNEKLF
J gene: TRBJ2-1; CDR3 length: 10; V gene: TRBV21-1; CDR3 protein: ASSKGDIEQF
J gene: TRBJ2-3; CDR3 length: 10; V gene: TRBV7-9; CDR3 protein: ASSQVTDTQY
J gene: TRBJ1-2; CDR3 length: 12; V gene: TRBV19; CDR3 protein: ASSTDYENYGYT
J gene: TRBJ1-4; CDR3 length: 11; V gene: TRBV7-2; CDR3 protein: ASSLEENEKLF
J gene: TRBJ1-5; CDR3 length: 12; V gene: TRBV7-8; CDR3 protein: ASSLGPPGWPQH
J gene: TRBJ1-4; CDR3 length: 10; V gene: TRBV7-9; CDR3 protein: ASSLADQKLF
J gene: TRBJ1-3; CDR3 length: 15; V gene: TRBV27; CDR3 protein: ASSPRGSLSSGNTIY
J gene: TRBJ2-1; CDR3 length: 14; V gene: TRBV11-1; CDR3 protein: ASSRTEGQGGNEQF
J gene: TRBJ2-7; CDR3 length: 10; V gene: TRBV7-2; CDR3 protein: ASSLKQVVQY
J gene: TRBJ2-1; CDR3 length: 13; V gene: TRBV6-6; CDR3 protein: ASGPRQGLYNEQF
J gene: TRBJ1-3; CDR3 length: 13; V gene: TRBV7-2; CDR3 protein: ASSLAVTSGNTIY
J gene: TRBJ1-5; CDR3 length: 12; V gene: TRBV7-2; CDR3 protein: ASSRNPFNQPQH
J gene: TRBJ1-1; CDR3 length: 12; V gene: TRBV25-1; CDR3 protein: ASSGSTGGPEAF
J gene: TRBJ1-1; CDR3 length: 13; V gene: TRBV7-9; CDR3 protein: ASSPLEGYYTEAF
J gene: TRBJ2-2; CDR3 length: 15; V gene: TRBV4-2; CDR3 protein: ASSQDPGGLRTGELF
J gene: TRBJ1-1; CDR3 length: 12; V gene: TRBV18; CDR3 protein: ASSRTGWNTEAF
J gene: TRBJ1-5; CDR3 length: 14; V gene: TRBV6-1; CDR3 protein: ASSEPARGENQPQH
J gene: TRBJ1-5; CDR3 length: 14; V gene: TRBV19; CDR3 protein: ASNLHDRYSNQPQH
J gene: TRBJ1-1; CDR3 length: 17; V gene: TRBV27; CDR3 protein: ASSTGARIRRKMNTEAF